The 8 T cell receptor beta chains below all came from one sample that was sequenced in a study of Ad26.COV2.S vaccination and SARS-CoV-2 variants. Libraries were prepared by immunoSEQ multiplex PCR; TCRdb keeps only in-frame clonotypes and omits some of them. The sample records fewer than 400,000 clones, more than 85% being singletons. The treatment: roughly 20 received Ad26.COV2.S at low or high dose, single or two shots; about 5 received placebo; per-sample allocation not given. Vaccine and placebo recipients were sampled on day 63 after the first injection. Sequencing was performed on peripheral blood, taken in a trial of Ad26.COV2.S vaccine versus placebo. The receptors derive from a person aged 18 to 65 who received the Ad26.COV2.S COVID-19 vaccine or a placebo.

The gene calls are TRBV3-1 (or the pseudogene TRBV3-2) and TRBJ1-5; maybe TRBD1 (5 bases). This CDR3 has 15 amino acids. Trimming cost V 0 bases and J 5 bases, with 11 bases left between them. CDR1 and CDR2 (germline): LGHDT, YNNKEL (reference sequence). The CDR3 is CASSQDGGIDQPQHF. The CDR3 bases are TGTGCCAGCAGCCAAGATGGGGGGATCGATCAGCCCCAGCATTTT.

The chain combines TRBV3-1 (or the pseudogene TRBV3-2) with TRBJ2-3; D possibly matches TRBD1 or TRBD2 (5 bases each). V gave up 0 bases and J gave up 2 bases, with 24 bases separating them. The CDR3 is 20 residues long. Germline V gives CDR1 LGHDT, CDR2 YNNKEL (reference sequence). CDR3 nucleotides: TGTGCCAGCAGCCAAGAAGAGGGGAAAGGGAGAGGGTCTTTCACAGATACGCAGTATTTT. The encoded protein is CASSQEEGKGRGSFTDTQYF.

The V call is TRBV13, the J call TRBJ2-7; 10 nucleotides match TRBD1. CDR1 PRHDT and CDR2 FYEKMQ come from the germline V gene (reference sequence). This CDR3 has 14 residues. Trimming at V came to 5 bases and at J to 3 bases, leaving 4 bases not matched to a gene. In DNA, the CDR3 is TGTGCCAGCAGCCCCCGGGACAGGGGCTACGAGCAGTACTTC. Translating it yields CASSPRDRGYEQYF.

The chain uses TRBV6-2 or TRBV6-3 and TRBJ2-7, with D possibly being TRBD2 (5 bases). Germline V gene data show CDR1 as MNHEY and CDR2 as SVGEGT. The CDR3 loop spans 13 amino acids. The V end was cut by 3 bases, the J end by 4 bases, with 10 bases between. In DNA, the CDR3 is TGTGCCAGCAGTTATCGGGGATATTACGAGCAGTACTTC. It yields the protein CASSYRGYYEQYF.

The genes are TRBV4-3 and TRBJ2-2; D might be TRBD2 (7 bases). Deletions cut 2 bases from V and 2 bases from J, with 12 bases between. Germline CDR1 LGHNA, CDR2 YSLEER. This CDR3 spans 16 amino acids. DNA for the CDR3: TGCGCCAGCAGCCAACTTGCGGGGGCCAACACCGGGGAGCTGTTTTTT. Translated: CASSQLAGANTGELFF.

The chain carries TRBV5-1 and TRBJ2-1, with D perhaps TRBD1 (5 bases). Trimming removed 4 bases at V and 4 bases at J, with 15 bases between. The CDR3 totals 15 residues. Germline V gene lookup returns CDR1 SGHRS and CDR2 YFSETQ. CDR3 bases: TGCGCCAGCAGCCCGAGTCAGGGAATATACAATGAGCAGTTCTTC. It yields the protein CASSPSQGIYNEQFF.

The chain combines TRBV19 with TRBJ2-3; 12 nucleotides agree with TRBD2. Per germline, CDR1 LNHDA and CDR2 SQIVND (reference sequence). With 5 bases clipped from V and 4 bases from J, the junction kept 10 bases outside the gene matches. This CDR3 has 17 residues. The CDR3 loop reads CASSGTGLAGVADTQYF. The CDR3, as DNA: TGTGCCAGTAGTGGGACGGGACTAGCGGGTGTCGCAGATACGCAGTATTTT.

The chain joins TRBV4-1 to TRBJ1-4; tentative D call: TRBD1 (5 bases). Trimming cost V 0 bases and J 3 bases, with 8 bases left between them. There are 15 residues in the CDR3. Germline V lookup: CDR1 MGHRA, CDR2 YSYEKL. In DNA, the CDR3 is TGCGCCAGCAGCCAAGATGGGGGATCTAATGAAAAACTGTTTTTT. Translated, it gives CASSQDGGSNEKLFF.